This TCR beta chain originates from a study of blood T cells in healthy people across ages. Overall study findings and caveats: Naive T cell percentage showed a strong correlation with TCR beta diversity.

With a J-beta primer mix and a sample-barcoded 5' primer, a second PCR ran about 7 to 12 cycles. TCRdb analysed the 5' RACE reads with MiXCR anew, one entry per CDR3 protein. Here the sample spans under 1,100,000 distinct CDR3 sequences, roughly a quarter being singletons. CDR1 is SGHRS and CDR2 is YFSETQ in the germline V gene. The CDR3 is 16 amino acids. V shed 4 bases and J 6 bases; nucleotides not matched to a gene: 16. With regard to this clonotype: Its specificity is not known.

This same sample was also taken into another study, of T cells of mothers and their children. From that paper: Compared with unrelated pairs, related mother-child pairs had slightly higher, non-significant overlap.

The V call is TRBV5-1, the J call TRBJ2-7; 7 positions match TRBD2. The sample comprised blood. This TCR came from a girl between 2 and 10 years old in good health. The CDR3 sequence is CASSTHEAGVWSEQYF. CDR3 sequence (DNA): TGCGCCAGCAGCACCCACGAGGCGGGGGTTTGGTCCGAGCAGTACTTC.